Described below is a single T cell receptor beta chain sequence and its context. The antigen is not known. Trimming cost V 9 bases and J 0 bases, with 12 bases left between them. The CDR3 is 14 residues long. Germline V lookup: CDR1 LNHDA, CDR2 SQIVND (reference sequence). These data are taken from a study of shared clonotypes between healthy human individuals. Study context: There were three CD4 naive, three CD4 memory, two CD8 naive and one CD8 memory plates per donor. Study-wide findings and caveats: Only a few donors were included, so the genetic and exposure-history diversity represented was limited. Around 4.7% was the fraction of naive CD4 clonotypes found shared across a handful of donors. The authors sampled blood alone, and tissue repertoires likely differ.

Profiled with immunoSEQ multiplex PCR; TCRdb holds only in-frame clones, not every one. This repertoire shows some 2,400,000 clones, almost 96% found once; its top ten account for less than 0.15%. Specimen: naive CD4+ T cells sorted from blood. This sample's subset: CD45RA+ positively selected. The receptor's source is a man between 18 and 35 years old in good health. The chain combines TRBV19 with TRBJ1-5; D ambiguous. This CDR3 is CASAGSHSNQPQHF. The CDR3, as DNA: TGTGCCAGCGCCGGCAGCCATAGCAATCAGCCCCAGCATTTT.